This T cell receptor beta chain was retrieved from a study of regulatory T cells in long-lasting Graves disease. This clonotype occurred many times. CDR3-region Arm-PCR and iRepertoire HTBI primers produced the TCR beta libraries. Using its own MiXCR run on the multiplex PCR reads, TCRdb lists one record per CDR3 protein. Among 500,000 or so distinct CDR3 sequences, more than 15% were seen once, and the ten largest hold 25%. CDR3 length equals 12 residues. V shed 2 bases and J shed 7 bases, with 9 bases lying between them. Germline CDR1 and CDR2: DFQATT and SNEGSKA (reference sequence). Time point denoted: newly diagnosed GD, antithyroid drugs for less than 3 months. Following extraction of RNA from PBMCs, that RNA was used to make the TCR library. A further study also used this sample, focusing on T cells in Graves' hyperthyroidism and ophthalmopathy.

Sequenced material: peripheral blood mononuclear cells (PBMCs), taken at new diagnosis, from a patient treated with antithyroid drugs. This TCR came from a middle-aged woman with Graves disease. V and J are TRBV20-1 and TRBJ2-1; D unresolved. The CDR3 here is CSARSAQNEQFF. The CDR3 bases are TGCAGTGCTAGATCGGCCCAGAATGAGCAGTTCTTC.